This TCR beta chain was sequenced during a study of pediatric ulcerative colitis. V lost 9 bases, J lost 4 bases, and 9 bases stayed unmatched. This CDR3 comprises 14 residues. Germline values: CDR1 SGHNT, CDR2 YYREEE (reference sequence). In its sample, this clone was seen once. Antigen specificity is unknown. Rectal tissue came from one to two pinch biopsies taken at colonoscopy. The table came from immunoSEQ multiplex PCR; TCRdb's copy has only in-frame clones and leaves some out. The data show some 10,000 clones, about four fifths seen once. Overall study findings and caveats: Two rectal CDR3 clonotypes occurred in all ulcerative colitis patients. Blood-derived T cells may be present in rectal pinch biopsies.

The sequence was collected from a girl aged 5-17 years who was a control in a study of pediatric ulcerative colitis. The sample was gut tissue. The gene calls are TRBV5-4 and TRBJ2-1; 8 bases align to TRBD1. CDR3 sequence reads: CATLAGQDYNEQFF. The DNA for the CDR3 is TGTGCCACCCTTGCGGGACAGGATTACAATGAGCAGTTCTTC.